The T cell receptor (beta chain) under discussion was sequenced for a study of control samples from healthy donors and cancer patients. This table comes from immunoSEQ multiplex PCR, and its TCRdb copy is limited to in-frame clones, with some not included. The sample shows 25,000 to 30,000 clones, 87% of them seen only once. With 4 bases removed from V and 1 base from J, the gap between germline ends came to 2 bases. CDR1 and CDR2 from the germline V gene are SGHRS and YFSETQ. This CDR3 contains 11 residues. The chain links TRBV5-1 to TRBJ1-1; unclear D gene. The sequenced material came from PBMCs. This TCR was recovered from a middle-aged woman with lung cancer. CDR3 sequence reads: CASSRNTEAFF. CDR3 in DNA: TGCGCCAGCAGCAGGAACACTGAAGCTTTCTTT.